The sequence of this T cell receptor (beta chain) was determined in a study of cytomegalovirus exposure and HLA in healthy donors. The PCR had 60 Vbeta and 13 Jbeta primers. Under the authors' procedure: Roughly 11 million shared chains were among around 80 million unique TCR beta chains counted in a later analysis. The table came from immunoSEQ multiplex PCR; TCRdb's copy has only in-frame clones and leaves some out. V, J and clone size were drawn from that table, and D and trimming were deduced from the DNA. The sample has some 100,000 clones; more than 75% are singletons. About this clone: As yet, its antigen is unknown. Germline and junction disagree at one end, which may indicate a read error. Other DNA sequences within the sample encode an identical CDR3.

General study findings and limits: Roughly uniform depth of sequencing across donors was assumed in presence/absence analyses. Reportedly, fewer N-insertions than the approximately 600-donor mean appeared in an Asian-associated ancestry cluster in a later analysis. Some V segments (TRBV6-2 and TRBV6-3 among them) were excluded as indistinguishable.

The germline V gene has CDR1 SSHAT and CDR2 FNYEAQ (reference sequence). The CDR3 runs to 13 residues. The sequenced material came from PBMCs. This clonotype originated in a woman between 50 and 59 years old in good health and CMV-seropositive. The rearrangement joins TRBV7-7 to TRBJ1-1, with a tentative D call TRBD1 (6 bases). The CDR3 spells CASSADRGAEAFF. Here the CDR3 DNA reads TGTGCTAGCAGCGCGGACAGAGGGGCTGAGGCTTTCTTT.